This is a list of T cell receptor beta chains from one sample in a study of lymphopenia after photon versus proton radiotherapy. Libraries were prepared by immunoSEQ multiplex PCR; TCRdb keeps only in-frame clonotypes and omits some of them. In the table there are about 160,000 clones, roughly nine tenths of which are singletons. Sequenced material: peripheral blood, taken from a patient treated with photon-based radiotherapy. The receptors shown here come from a man aged 45-65 years with gastric cancer. Each CDR3 is given with its conserved first and last residue. A D gene is named only where the DNA matches it firmly. Only part of the rows carry a size: once, few, many, or a class if the clone is expanded.

>TRBV27|TRBJ1-4|TRBD1|NA
TGTGCCAGCAGACCGGGACAGGGGGCTGAAAAACTGTTTTTT
CASRPGQGAEKLFF
>TRBV5-1|TRBJ2-1|TRBD2|NA
TGCGCCAGCAGCGCGACTAGCGGGGGTGGAAATGAGCAGTTCTTC
CASSATSGGGNEQFF
>TRBV6-6|TRBJ2-1|TRBD2|once
TGTGCCAGCAGTTACTCGACTGGACTAGCGGGCAATGAGCAGTTCTTC
CASSYSTGLAGNEQFF
>TRBV2|TRBJ1-2|TRBD1|NA
TGTGCCAGCAGGCCACAGGGACAGGGAGGCTATGGCTACACCTTC
CASRPQGQGGYGYTF
>TRBV27|TRBJ2-3|NA|NA
TGTGCCAGCAGGACCCAAGCACAAGATACGCAGTATTTT
CASRTQAQDTQYF
>TRBV19|TRBJ2-4|NA|NA
TGTGCCAGTAGAGGACTCGATGGGGCCAAAAACATTCAGTACTTC
CASRGLDGAKNIQYF
>TRBV7-9|TRBJ2-7|TRBD2|NA
TGTGCCAGCAGCCCGGGACTAGCGGGAACATTAGCAGGCGAGCAGTACTTC
CASSPGLAGTLAGEQYF
>TRBV2|TRBJ1-2|TRBD1|few
TGTGCCAGCGCAGGGGGAGGTGGCTACACCTTC
CASAGGGGYTF
>TRBV5-4|TRBJ2-7|TRBD2|NA
TGTGCCAGCAGCCAGCCCACTAGCGGGAGGGCCCACGACGAGCAGTACTTC
CASSQPTSGRAHDEQYF
>TRBV27|TRBJ2-7|TRBD2|NA
TGTGCCTTGAGATGGGGCGGGAGGGTGTACGAGCAGTACTTC
CALRWGGRVYEQYF
>TRBV5-4|TRBJ2-2|TRBD2|NA
TGTGCCAGCAGAAAAGACCTAGCGGGAGGTGCCGGGGAGCTGTTTTTT
CASRKDLAGGAGELFF
>TRBV9|TRBJ2-3|TRBD2|NA
TGTGCCAGCAGCCCCTTGACTAGCGGAGGCACAGATACGCAGTATTTT
CASSPLTSGGTDTQYF
>TRBV7-9|TRBJ2-2|NA|NA
TGTGCCAGCGGCGGTGGGGCAAACACCGGGGAGCTGTTTTTT
CASGGGANTGELFF
>TRBV7-2|TRBJ2-7|NA|NA
TGTGCCAGCAGCTTAGAAGGAGGGGCCCCCGCCTACGAGCAGTACTTC
CASSLEGGAPAYEQYF
>TRBV19|TRBJ2-3|NA|once
TGTGCCAGTAGGTCGACAGGTTCTAGCACAGATACGCAGTATTTT
CASRSTGSSTDTQYF
>TRBV7-8|TRBJ1-3|TRBD1|NA
TGTGCCAGCAGCTCAGCACCGGGACAGCGCTCTGGAAACACCATATATTTT
CASSSAPGQRSGNTIYF
>TRBV28|TRBJ1-5|NA|NA
TGTGCCAGCGGGAGACAGACGAGCAATCAGCCCCAGCATTTT
CASGRQTSNQPQHF